This entry concerns a single TCR beta chain. Method: immunoSEQ multiplex PCR; TCRdb's copy keeps in-frame clones and lacks some. The sample carries about 240,000 clones, around 85% recorded once. The CDR3 consists of 13 residues. The germline V and J ends were trimmed by 4 bases and 1 base, with 7 bases remaining between them. The V gene's germline CDR1 is SGHVS and CDR2 FNYEAQ. This specimen comes from a study of blood T cell repertoires in COVID-19. Study-wide background: Nucleic acid was either cDNA or gDNA, and it came from T cells, B-cell-depleted T cells, or PBMCs.

The clonotype was recovered from a man between 60 and 75 years old with acute or convalescent COVID-19. The sequencing sample was made of peripheral blood. The chain recombines TRBV7-6 with TRBJ2-5; a weak D match, TRBD2 (5 bases). The CDR3 DNA follows: TGTGCCAGCAGCTCTGCGGGCCAAGAGACCCAGTACTTC. Translation gives CASSSAGQETQYF. Filled out from reference TRBV7-6 and TRBJ2-5, the complete variable domain reads GAGVSQSPRYKVTKRGQDVALRCDPISGHVSLYWYRQALGQGPEFLTYFNYEAQQDKSGLPNDRFSAERPEGSISTLTIQRTEQRDSAMYRCASSSAGQETQYFGPGTRLLVL.